Presented here are 7 T cell receptor beta chains from one specimen sequenced in a study of T cells expressing NK-cell markers. TCRdb reanalyzed the 5' RACE reads and collapses them to one entry per CDR3 protein, without DNA. The table lists about 460,000 distinct CDR3 sequences. Sequenced sample: blood T cells: a sorted CD56 or NKG2C T cell subset, CD4+ or CD8+ T cells, or bulk PBMC T cells (not recorded which). The source of these receptors is a woman aged 50 to 65 in good health.

This chain links TRBV12-3 or TRBV12-4 with TRBJ1-2. The CDR3 loop spans 15 amino acids. This chain's CDR3 is CASSSVLTRDLGYTF.

V usage is TRBV12-3 or TRBV12-4 and J usage is TRBJ2-7; TCRdb's D call, TRBD1, is unchecked because there is no DNA. The CDR3 spans 11 residues. CDR3 sequence: CASSSTGLEYF.

The chain combines TRBV7-8 with TRBJ2-3; the TCRdb D gene call, TRBD2, has no DNA to confirm it. CDR3 length: 14 residues. Per the germline V gene, CDR1 is SGHVS and CDR2 is FQNEAQ. CDR3: CASSFSSGIDTQYF.

The CDR3 sequence is CSARVLAGGSEQFF. The chain has TRBV20-1 and TRBJ2-1; TCRdb names TRBD2, which stays unverified in the absence of DNA. The CDR3 sequence is 14 residues long. CDR1 and CDR2 from the germline V gene are DFQATT and SNEGSKA (reference sequence).

The chain employs TRBV5-1 and TRBJ1-4; lacking DNA, the TRBD1 call made by TCRdb goes unchecked. Germline V gene data show CDR1 as SGHRS and CDR2 as YFSETQ. The CDR3 is 16 amino acids. The CDR3 here is CASSFREPEENEKLFF.

CDR3 loop: CASTQSGAGEQFF. The rearrangement joins TRBV28 to TRBJ2-1; TCRdb selects TRBD1, and the lack of DNA leaves this call unchecked. Germline CDR1 reads MDHEN; CDR2 reads SYDVKM. The CDR3 has 13 residues.

The chain joins TRBV3-1 to TRBJ1-1. The CDR3 sequence is 14 residues long. Germline V lookup: CDR1 LGHDT, CDR2 YNNKEL (reference sequence). The CDR3 spells CASSQDWQSTEAFF.